What follows are 24 T cell receptor beta chains derived from one specimen sequenced in a study of technical replicates of blood from a handful of donors. Repertoires were generated with immunoSEQ multiplex PCR, while TCRdb's copy carries only in-frame clones and drops some. The profile shows roughly 68,000 clones, roughly 90% of them singletons. Sequences were obtained from PBMCs. The origin of the receptors is a human donor in good health. Some clones in this sample may be carry-over from other donors' samples.

Only one count was recorded for this clone. This chain links TRBV7-3 with TRBJ1-1; no clear D gene. The CDR3 is made up of 13 amino acids. V lost 5 bases and J lost 2, with 9 bases in between. Germline values: CDR1 SGHTA, CDR2 FQGTGA. As DNA, the CDR3 is TGTGCCAGCAGCGGAGGTCTCAACACTGAAGCTTTCTTT. This encodes CASSGGLNTEAFF. Together with reference TRBV7-3 and TRBJ1-1, the CDR3 gives the full variable domain: GAGVSQTPSNKVTEKGKYVELRCDPISGHTALYWYRQSLGQGPEFLIYFQGTGAADDSGLPNDRFFAVRPEGSVSTLKIQRTERGDSAVYLCASSGGLNTEAFFGQGTRLTVV.

The chain is built from TRBV12-5 and TRBJ1-2, with D perhaps TRBD1 (6 bases). Trimming stripped 2 bases from V and 9 bases from J, with 16 bases between. Germline loops: CDR1 LGHNT, CDR2 FRNRAP. CDR3 length: 14 amino acids. The CDR3 DNA sequence: TGTGCTAGTGGTTTGAACGACAGGCCCTCCAGCTACACCTTC. Residues: CASGLNDRPSSYTF.

Here the CDR3 DNA reads TGTGCCAGCTCATTACAGACTGAAGCTTTCTTT. It specifies CASSLQTEAFF. The gene calls are TRBV18 and TRBJ1-1; D unclear. CDR3 length: 11 amino acids. The germline V and J ends were trimmed by 5 bases and 5 bases, with 6 bases remaining between them. Germline V CDR1 and CDR2: KGHSH, LQKENI. The entire variable domain, with the rest obtained from reference TRBV18 and TRBJ1-1, is as follows: NAGVMQNPRHLVRRRGQEARLRCSPMKGHSHVYWYRQLPEEGLKFMVYLQKENIIDESGMPKERFSAEFPKEGPSILRIQQVVRGDSAAYFCASSLQTEAFFGQGTRLTVV.

The V and J genes are TRBV19 and TRBJ1-2; TRBD1 might be the D (5 bases). V was pared by 9 bases and J by 7 bases, with 15 bases between. Germline loops: CDR1 LNHDA, CDR2 SQIVND (reference sequence). CDR3 length: 12 amino acids. CDR3 residues: CASGGVIRGYTF. DNA for the CDR3: TGTGCCAGCGGAGGGGTGATCCGTGGCTACACCTTC.

The chain has TRBV2 and TRBJ2-3; 7 bases fit TRBD1. Germline trimming cut 5 bases from V and 4 bases from J; bases unmatched to any gene: 15. Germline V gene data show CDR1 as SNHLY and CDR2 as FYNNEI. The CDR3 totals 17 residues. CDR3 coding DNA: TGTGCCAGCAGTAATCTAATGGGACAGCCTTGGGCAGATACGCAGTATTTT. Protein product: CASSNLMGQPWADTQYF.

The rearrangement links TRBV28 to TRBJ1-5; D gene uncertain. The CDR3 loop spans 12 amino acids. In germline, CDR1 is MDHEN, CDR2 SYDVKM. The V gene lost 8 bases and the J gene lost 2 bases, with 7 bases spanning the gap. CDR3 DNA: TGTGCCAGCCTAGGTGGCAATCAGCCCCAGCATTTT. It is translated as CASLGGNQPQHF.

V gene TRBV13 combines with J gene TRBJ2-5, with D perhaps TRBD2 (6 bases). The CDR3 is 13 residues long. Trimming removed 5 bases from V and 4 bases from J, with 11 bases in between. In germline, CDR1 is PRHDT, CDR2 FYEKMQ (reference sequence). The CDR3 nucleotides are TGTGCCAGCAGCCCATTCGGGGGAGAGACCCAGTACTTC. Translation: CASSPFGGETQYF.

The J gene is TRBJ2-3, the V gene TRBV4-3, with 8 bases lining up with TRBD2. Germline V lookup: CDR1 LGHNA, CDR2 YSLEER. V lost 1 base and J lost 5; bases outside the gene matches: 14. CDR3 size: 18 residues. As DNA, the CDR3 is TGCGCCAGCAGCCAAGCCTCAAGATCGGGGGGGCCTGGAGATACGCAGTATTTT. Its protein is CASSQASRSGGPGDTQYF.

The chain has TRBV7-3 and TRBJ1-2; 12 bases are shared with TRBD1. V trimming: 5 bases; J trimming: 2 bases; junction bases outside the gene matches: 9. Germline assignment: CDR1 SGHTA and CDR2 FQGTGA. This CDR3 region has 17 residues. CDR3 nucleotides: TGTGCCAGCAGCCCGACTGGGGGGACAGGGGGCAACTATGGCTACACCTTC. Translated: CASSPTGGTGGNYGYTF.

The rearrangement joins TRBV4-1 to TRBJ1-2, with TRBD1 matching 7 bases. The trim removed 2 bases at V and 4 bases at J, leaving 7 bases unmatched. The CDR3 spans 15 residues. Germline-derived CDR1 and CDR2 are MGHRA and YSYEKL. CDR3 loop: CASSQPLQGTYGYTF. The CDR3 nucleotides are TGCGCCAGCAGCCAACCTTTACAGGGGACCTATGGCTACACCTTC.

This chain's CDR3 is CASGGRGGSSYNEQFF. CDR3 coding DNA: TGTGCCAGCGGGGGACGGGGAGGTAGCTCCTACAATGAGCAGTTCTTC. This chain links TRBV25-1 with TRBJ2-1, with TRBD2 as a possible D gene (6 bases). The CDR3 extends over 16 amino acids. The germline V gene has CDR1 MGHDK and CDR2 SYGVNS. Trimming took off 8 bases at V and 0 bases at J, with 17 bases between the two ends.

The chain combines TRBV5-6 with TRBJ2-7; TRBD2 aligns across 8 bases. J lost 5 bases, V lost 5 bases, and 9 bases had no gene match. Per the germline V gene, CDR1 is SGHDT and CDR2 is YYEEEE. The CDR3 runs to 14 residues. The CDR3 DNA reads as TGTGCCAGCAGACCGAGCGGGAGAGGAAACGAGCAGTACTTC. This translates into CASRPSGRGNEQYF. Together with reference TRBV5-6 and TRBJ2-7, the CDR3 gives the full variable domain: DAGVTQSPTHLIKTRGQQVTLRCSPKSGHDTVSWYQQALGQGPQFIFQYYEEEERQRGNFPDRFSGHQFPNYSSELNVNALLLGDSALYLCASRPSGRGNEQYFGPGTRLTVT.

This chain uses TRBV27 with TRBJ2-1; TRBD1 agrees at 9 bases. The germline V gene encodes CDR1 MNHEY and CDR2 SMNVEV (reference sequence). The CDR3 covers 12 residues. J was trimmed by 7 bases and V by 11 bases; bases with no gene match: 6. In DNA, the CDR3 is TGTGCCGCGGGACAGGGTTGGAATGAGCAGTTCTTC. The encoded protein is CAAGQGWNEQFF.

The chain is built from TRBV5-6 and TRBJ1-5; 7 positions agree with TRBD1. The J segment lost 4 bases and the V segment lost 1 base, leaving 8 bases of the junction unmatched. The germline V gene has CDR1 SGHDT and CDR2 YYEEEE. There are 16 residues in the CDR3. The chain's CDR3 is CASSLYAGGKNQPQHF. The CDR3 DNA sequence: TGTGCCAGCAGCTTGTACGCAGGGGGAAAAAATCAGCCCCAGCATTTT.

The chain is built from TRBV5-6 and TRBJ2-1, with D unclear. Trimming shortened V by 6 bases and J by 8 bases, and 9 bases separated the two germline ends. Per germline, CDR1 SGHDT and CDR2 YYEEEE. The CDR3 loop spans 11 amino acids. The chain's CDR3 is CASTLEYEQFF. In DNA form, the CDR3 reads TGTGCCAGCACCCTAGAATATGAGCAGTTCTTC.

V gene TRBV30 combines with J gene TRBJ1-5; 11 nucleotides agree with TRBD1. J lost 7 bases, V lost 1 base, and 9 bases had no gene match. The CDR3 spans 16 residues. CDR1 and CDR2 from the germline V gene are GTSNPN and SVGIG (reference sequence). CDR3 bases: TGTGCCTGGAGTGACTGGACAGGGGGCCGGTTCCAGCCCCAGCATTTT. Its protein product is CAWSDWTGGRFQPQHF.

Concerning this clone itself: Other DNA sequences within the sample encode an identical CDR3. This chain uses TRBV2 with TRBJ2-3, with TRBD2 matching over 7 bases. V was clipped by 3 bases and J by 3 bases; unmatched bases: 3. CDR3 size: 14 residues. Per germline, CDR1 SNHLY and CDR2 FYNNEI. The chain's CDR3 is CASSDGGGTDTQYF. CDR3 DNA sequence: TGTGCCAGCAGTGATGGGGGGGGTACAGATACGCAGTATTTT. Filled out from reference TRBV2 and TRBJ2-3, the complete variable domain reads EPEVTQTPSHQVTQMGQEVILRCVPISNHLYFYWYRQILGQKVEFLVSFYNNEISEKSEIFDDQFSVERPDGSNFTLKIRSTKLEDSAMYFCASSDGGGTDTQYFGPGTRLTVL.

The count of this clone is one. The genes are TRBV6-6 and TRBJ2-1; TRBD2 aligns across 9 bases. The CDR3 is 15 amino acids. Germline V gene lookup returns CDR1 MNHNY and CDR2 SVGAGI (reference sequence). Germline trimming cut 5 bases from V and 6 bases from J; bases unmatched to any gene: 8. As DNA, the CDR3 is TGTGCCAGCAGTGCTATAGCGGGAGTACTCAATGAGCAGTTCTTC. It encodes CASSAIAGVLNEQFF.

This chain links TRBV4-1 with TRBJ2-5, with no clear D. The CDR3 runs 14 residues. Trimming pared 1 base from V and 5 bases from J, leaving 11 bases between. Germline values: CDR1 MGHRA, CDR2 YSYEKL. The CDR3 nucleotides are TGCGCCAGCAGCCAAGTAGGCCCTAGGGAGACCCAGTACTTC. Protein sequence: CASSQVGPRETQYF.

This sequence joins TRBV7-2 and TRBJ2-7; D remains unclear. The CDR3 spans 13 residues. With 2 bases removed from V and 3 bases from J, the gap between germline ends came to 8 bases. Germline V CDR1 and CDR2: SGHTA, FQGNSA. The CDR3 DNA sequence: TGTGCCAGCAGCTTAAAACTACACTACGAGCAGTACTTC. It codes for CASSLKLHYEQYF. Supplemented by reference TRBV7-2 and TRBJ2-7, the full variable domain reads GAGVSQSPSNKVTEKGKDVELRCDPISGHTALYWYRQSLGQGLEFLIYFQGNSAPDKSGLPSDRFSAERTGGSVSTLTIQRTQQEDSAVYLCASSLKLHYEQYFGPGTRLTVT.

This clone appeared a single time. The chain carries TRBV6-6 and TRBJ2-7, with 9 bases that match TRBD1. This CDR3 is built from 13 residues. Germline V CDR1 and CDR2: MNHNY, SVGAGI (reference sequence). Losses at the gene ends were 4 bases for V and 4 bases for J; bases not matched to a gene: 2. The DNA for the CDR3 is TGTGCCAGCAGTTTTGGGACAGGGTACGAGCAGTACTTC. Its protein is CASSFGTGYEQYF.

The V gene is TRBV9, the J gene TRBJ2-1, with 8 bases matching TRBD1. The CDR3 extends over 14 amino acids. V was clipped by 1 base and J by 10 bases; unmatched bases: 7. Per the germline V gene, CDR1 is SGDLS and CDR2 is YYNGEE. CDR3 residues: CASSVQGAIREQFF. CDR3 nucleotides: TGTGCCAGCAGCGTACAGGGGGCAATAAGGGAGCAGTTCTTC.

V usage is TRBV2 and J usage is TRBJ2-1; TRBD1 matches 7 bases. V shed 6 bases, J shed 0 bases, and the junction held 8 bases outside the gene matches. Per the germline V gene, CDR1 is SNHLY and CDR2 is FYNNEI. CDR3 size: 16 residues. The CDR3 DNA reads TGTGCCAGCAGGGACAGGACTGGAATCTCCTACAATGAGCAGTTCTTC. It codes for CASRDRTGISYNEQFF.

The V call is TRBV5-1, the J call TRBJ2-7; possible D gene TRBD2, 5 bases. The V gene lost 0 bases and the J gene lost 2 bases, with 9 bases spanning the gap. CDR1 is SGHRS and CDR2 is YFSETQ in the germline V gene. The CDR3 spans 14 residues. CDR3 residues: CASSLVGSAYEQYF. The CDR3 DNA reads as TGCGCCAGCAGCTTGGTGGGGAGCGCCTACGAGCAGTACTTC.